A selection of T cell receptor beta chains follows, all from one sample in a study of blood T cell repertoires in COVID-19. The data were produced by immunoSEQ multiplex PCR, yet TCRdb's version contains in-frame clones alone and is incomplete. The sample has 240,000 or so clones; 88% are singletons. Specimen: peripheral blood. These receptors came from a woman aged 25 to 39 with acute or convalescent COVID-19. Both conserved end residues are part of each CDR3. Each record gives: clone size, V gene, J gene, D gene, CDR3 protein, CDR3 DNA. D genes are given only for firm matches. Size is omitted from some rows. Given values are once, few, many or a class for expanded clones.

>.|TRBV5-6|TRBJ1-5|.
CASSFGGRGNQPQHF
TGTGCCAGCAGCTTCGGTGGCCGGGGGAATCAGCCCCAGCATTTT
>.|TRBV19|TRBJ2-7|.
CASSIGGPIYEQYF
TGTGCCAGTAGTATAGGGGGGCCTATTTACGAGCAGTACTTC
>.|TRBV9|TRBJ2-3|.
CASSTQPGATDTQYF
TGTGCCAGCAGCACTCAGCCGGGAGCCACAGATACGCAGTATTTT
>.|TRBV10-2|TRBJ2-2|TRBD2
CASRRGLAETGELFF
TGCGCCAGCAGGAGAGGACTAGCGGAAACCGGGGAGCTGTTTTTT
>.|TRBV11-3|TRBJ2-1|.
CASSLGSDNEQFF
TGTGCCAGCAGCTTAGGATCGGACAATGAGCAGTTCTTC
>few|TRBV30|TRBJ1-6|.
CAWSPGDNSPLHF
TGTGCCTGGTCCCCCGGGGATAATTCACCCCTCCACTTT
>.|TRBV6-2/TRBV6-3|TRBJ2-2|.
CASSSRKLGANTGELFF
TGTGCCAGCAGTTCCCGAAAGTTAGGGGCGAACACCGGGGAGCTGTTTTTT
>.|TRBV6-5|TRBJ1-5|TRBD1
CASSTTGYQPQHF
TGTGCCAGCAGTACGACAGGGTATCAGCCCCAGCATTTT
>.|TRBV7-9|TRBJ1-1|.
CASSLARENTEAFF
TGTGCCAGCAGCTTAGCGAGGGAGAACACTGAAGCTTTCTTT
>.|TRBV24-1|TRBJ2-5|.
CATSDPGPAVETQYF
TGTGCCACCAGTGATCCAGGGCCGGCGGTGGAGACCCAGTACTTC
>.|TRBV6-1|TRBJ2-1|TRBD2
CASSESLAGAYNEQFF
TGTGCCAGCAGTGAATCACTAGCGGGAGCGTACAATGAGCAGTTCTTC
>.|TRBV2|TRBJ2-2|TRBD2
CASMEREVTGELFF
TGTGCCAGCATGGAGCGGGAGGTCACCGGGGAGCTGTTTTTT
>few|TRBV25-1|TRBJ2-2|.
CASSDTRAGRGTGELFF
TGTGCCAGCAGTGATACCAGAGCGGGTAGGGGCACCGGGGAGCTGTTTTTT
>.|TRBV19|TRBJ2-1|TRBD2
CASSIPSGSGEQFF
TGTGCCAGTAGTATTCCTAGCGGGAGCGGTGAGCAGTTCTTC
>.|TRBV7-9|TRBJ2-3|.
CASSLAGVSDTQYF
TGTGCCAGCAGCTTAGCGGGAGTATCAGATACGCAGTATTTT
>.|TRBV7-2|TRBJ2-2|.
CASSAMTSTNVRGELFF
TGTGCCAGCAGCGCCATGACTAGTACGAATGTTCGCGGGGAGCTGTTTTTT
>.|TRBV27|TRBJ1-5|TRBD1
CASSLQTGGHQPQHF
TGTGCCAGCAGTTTACAAACAGGGGGCCATCAGCCCCAGCATTTT